This entry lists 4 T cell receptor beta chains sequenced from one sample in a study of immune evolution from preneoplasia to lung adenocarcinoma. Data came from immunoSEQ multiplex PCR; TCRdb stores just in-frame clones and leaves some out. This table holds about 3,600 clones, 70% to 80% found once. The sequenced material came from FFPE adjacent normal lung tissue. The receptors here all came from a person aged 70 to 80 with lung adenocarcinoma.

This chain connects TRBV11-3 to TRBJ2-7; weak D call: TRBD2 (6 bases). Deletions cut 3 bases from V and 0 bases from J, with 12 bases between. Germline V lookup: CDR1 SGHNT, CDR2 YENEEA. The CDR3 runs to 15 residues. CDR3 amino acids: CASSFRGGSSYEQYF. The CDR3 DNA follows: TGTGCCAGCAGCTTTCGTGGAGGGTCCTCCTACGAGCAGTACTTC. Looking up the rest from reference TRBV11-3 and TRBJ2-7 gives the full variable domain: EAGVVQSPRYKIIEKKQPVAFWCNPISGHNTLYWYLQNLGQGPELLIRYENEEAVDDSQLPKDRFSAERLKGVDSTLKIQPAELGDSAVYLCASSFRGGSSYEQYFGPGTRLTVT.

The J gene is TRBJ1-5, the V gene TRBV27; tentatively, D is TRBD1 (6 bases). This CDR3 is 14 amino acids long. Looked up from germline, CDR1 is MNHEY and CDR2 is SMNVEV (reference sequence). Trimming removed 2 bases from V and 6 bases from J, with 11 bases in between. The CDR3 reads CASSLQGKFQPQHF. As DNA, the CDR3 is TGTGCCAGCAGTTTACAGGGGAAGTTTCAGCCCCAGCATTTT.

The gene calls are TRBV10-1 and TRBJ1-5; no reliable D call. The CDR3 loop spans 11 amino acids. Trimming took 6 bases from V and 4 from J, leaving 4 bases between them. Germline CDR1 and CDR2: WNHNN and SYGVQD (reference sequence). The CDR3 nucleotides read TGCGCCAGCAGGAAAAATCAGCCCCAGCATTTT. Its translation: CASRKNQPQHF.

The rearrangement links TRBV27 to TRBJ1-3; TRBD1 is a possible D gene (6 bases). This CDR3 contains 17 residues. V dropped 6 bases and J dropped 1 base, with 19 bases sitting between them. Germline-derived CDR1 and CDR2 are MNHEY and SMNVEV (reference sequence). CDR3 coding DNA: TGTGCCAGCAGGAGGACAGCGACGGAAACATCTGGAAACACCATATATTTT. Translating it yields CASRRTATETSGNTIYF.